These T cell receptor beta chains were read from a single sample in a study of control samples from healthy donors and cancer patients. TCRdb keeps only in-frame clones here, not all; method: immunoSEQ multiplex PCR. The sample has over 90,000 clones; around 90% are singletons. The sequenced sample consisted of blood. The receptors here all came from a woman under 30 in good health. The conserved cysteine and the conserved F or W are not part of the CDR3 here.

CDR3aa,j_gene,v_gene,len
ASSLVARVGGYT,TRBJ1-2,TRBV7-2,12
ASSEGEGLYNEQF,TRBJ2-1,TRBV6-1,13
ASSRQGQGGWTDTQY,TRBJ2-3,TRBV5-1,15
ASSPLGATDTQY,TRBJ2-3,TRBV6-2/TRBV6-3,12
ASSQSSRDCSGNTIY,TRBJ1-3,TRBV23-1,15
ASSLFGNTEAF,TRBJ1-1,TRBV7-8,11
ASSLTRGAGGLGETQY,TRBJ2-5,TRBV27,16
ASSSGTDLRIYGYT,TRBJ1-2,TRBV11-2,14
ASTTSWTQY,TRBJ2-5,TRBV2,9
ASSLEQGGNQPQH,TRBJ1-5,TRBV11-2,13
ASSESAGGTWNEQF,TRBJ2-1,TRBV10-1,14
ASSPGQGVSQPQH,TRBJ1-5,TRBV5-1,13
ASVPGQFSTDTQY,TRBJ2-3,TRBV5-1,13
ASSLDIMQGAGADTQY,TRBJ2-3,TRBV7-3,16
SVGPGQGVPIQETQY,TRBJ2-5,TRBV29-1,15
ASSFRLAGGVLNEQY,TRBJ2-7,TRBV5-1,15